The 2 T cell receptor beta chains listed next were all sequenced from one sample in a study of CD8 T cells in ankylosing spondylitis. Study results and caveats: The study identified a TCR beta motif of roughly eight highly homologous variants that appeared characteristic of ankylosing spondylitis blood.

These receptors have no identified antigens. TCRdb re-called the 5' RACE reads through MiXCR, storing one row per CDR3 protein. The profile shows about 440,000 distinct CDR3 sequences, 17% of them singletons. Sequenced sample: blood, either unsorted or a sorted T cell fraction (not recorded which). The receptors here all came from a male donor with ankylosing spondylitis.

V gene TRBV5-5 combines with J gene TRBJ2-5, with 7 bases aligning to TRBD2. The germline gives CDR1 SGHKS, CDR2 YYEKEE (reference sequence). The CDR3 runs 13 residues. V shed 7 bases, J shed 1 base, and the junction held 4 bases outside the gene matches. In DNA, the CDR3 is TGTGCCAGCGGGGGGGGGTTCCAAGAGACCCAGTACTTC. It encodes CASGGGFQETQYF.

This clonotype was found many times. CDR3 nucleotides: TGCAGTGCTAGCGGTGGACTAGCGGGATACAATGAGCAGTTCTTC. Translating gives CSASGGLAGYNEQFF. J is TRBJ2-1 and V is TRBV20-1; TRBD2 matches 12 bases. Germline lookup yields CDR1 DFQATT and CDR2 SNEGSKA (reference sequence). The CDR3 runs to 15 residues. V shed 3 bases and J 4 bases; nucleotides not matched to a gene: 4.